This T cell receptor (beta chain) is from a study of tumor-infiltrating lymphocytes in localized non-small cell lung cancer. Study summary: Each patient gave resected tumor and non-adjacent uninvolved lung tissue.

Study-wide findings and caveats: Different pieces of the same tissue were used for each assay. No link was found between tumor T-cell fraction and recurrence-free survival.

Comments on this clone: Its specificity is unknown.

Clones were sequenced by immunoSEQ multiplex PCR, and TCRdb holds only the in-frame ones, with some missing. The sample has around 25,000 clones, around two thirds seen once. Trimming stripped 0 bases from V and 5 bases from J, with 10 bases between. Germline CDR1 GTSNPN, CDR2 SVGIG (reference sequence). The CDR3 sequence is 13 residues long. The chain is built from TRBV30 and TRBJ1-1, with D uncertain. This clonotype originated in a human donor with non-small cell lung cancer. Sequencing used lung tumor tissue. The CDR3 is CAWSVQRETEAFF. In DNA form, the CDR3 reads TGTGCCTGGAGTGTCCAGCGAGAGACTGAAGCTTTCTTT.